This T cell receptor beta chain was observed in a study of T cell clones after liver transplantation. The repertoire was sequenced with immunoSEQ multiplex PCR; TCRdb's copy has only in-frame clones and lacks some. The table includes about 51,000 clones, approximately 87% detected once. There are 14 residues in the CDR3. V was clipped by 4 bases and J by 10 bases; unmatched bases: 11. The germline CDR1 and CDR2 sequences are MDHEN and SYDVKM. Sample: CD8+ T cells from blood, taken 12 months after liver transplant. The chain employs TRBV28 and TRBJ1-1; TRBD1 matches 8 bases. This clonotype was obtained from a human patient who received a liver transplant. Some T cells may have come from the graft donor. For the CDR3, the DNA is TGTGCCAGCAGTTCCCTCAGGGGGCGCATTACAGCTTTCTTT. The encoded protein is CASSSLRGRITAFF.